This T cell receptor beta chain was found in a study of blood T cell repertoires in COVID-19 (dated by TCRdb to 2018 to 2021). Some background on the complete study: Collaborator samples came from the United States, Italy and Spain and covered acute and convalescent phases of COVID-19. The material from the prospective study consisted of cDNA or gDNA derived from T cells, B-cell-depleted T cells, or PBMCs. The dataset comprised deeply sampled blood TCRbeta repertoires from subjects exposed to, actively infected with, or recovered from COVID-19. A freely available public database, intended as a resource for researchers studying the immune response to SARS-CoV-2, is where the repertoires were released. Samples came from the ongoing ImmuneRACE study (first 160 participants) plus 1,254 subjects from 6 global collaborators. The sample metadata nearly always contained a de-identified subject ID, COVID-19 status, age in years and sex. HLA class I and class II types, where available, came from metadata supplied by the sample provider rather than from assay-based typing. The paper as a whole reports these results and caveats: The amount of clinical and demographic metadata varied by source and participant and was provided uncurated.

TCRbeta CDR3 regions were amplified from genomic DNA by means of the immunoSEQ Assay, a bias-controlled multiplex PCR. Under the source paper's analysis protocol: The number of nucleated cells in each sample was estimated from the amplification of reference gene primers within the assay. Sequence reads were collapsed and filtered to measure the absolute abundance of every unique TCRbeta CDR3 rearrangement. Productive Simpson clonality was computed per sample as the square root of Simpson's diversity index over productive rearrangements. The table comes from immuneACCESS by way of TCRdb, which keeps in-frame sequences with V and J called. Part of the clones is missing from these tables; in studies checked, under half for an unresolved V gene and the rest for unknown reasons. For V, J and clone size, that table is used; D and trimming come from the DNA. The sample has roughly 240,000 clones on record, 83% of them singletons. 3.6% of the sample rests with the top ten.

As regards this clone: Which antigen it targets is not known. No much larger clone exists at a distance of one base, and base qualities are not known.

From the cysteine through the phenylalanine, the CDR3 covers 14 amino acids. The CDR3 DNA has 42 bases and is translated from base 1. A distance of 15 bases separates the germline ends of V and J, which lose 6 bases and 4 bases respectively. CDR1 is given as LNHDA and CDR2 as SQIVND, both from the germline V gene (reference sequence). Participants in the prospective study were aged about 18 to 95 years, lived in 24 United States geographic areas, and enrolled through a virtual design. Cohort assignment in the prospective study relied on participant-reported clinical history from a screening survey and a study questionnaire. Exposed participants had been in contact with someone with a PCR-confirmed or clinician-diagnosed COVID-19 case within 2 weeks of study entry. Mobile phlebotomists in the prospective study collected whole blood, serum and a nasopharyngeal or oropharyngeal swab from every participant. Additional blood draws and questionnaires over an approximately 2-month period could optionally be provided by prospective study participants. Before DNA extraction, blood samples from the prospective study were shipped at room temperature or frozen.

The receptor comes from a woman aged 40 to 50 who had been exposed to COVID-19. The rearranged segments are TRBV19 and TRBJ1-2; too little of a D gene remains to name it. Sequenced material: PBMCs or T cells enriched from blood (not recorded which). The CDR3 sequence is CASSSTDNFYGYTF. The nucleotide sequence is TGTGCCAGTAGCTCAACAGACAACTTCTATGGCTACACCTTC.